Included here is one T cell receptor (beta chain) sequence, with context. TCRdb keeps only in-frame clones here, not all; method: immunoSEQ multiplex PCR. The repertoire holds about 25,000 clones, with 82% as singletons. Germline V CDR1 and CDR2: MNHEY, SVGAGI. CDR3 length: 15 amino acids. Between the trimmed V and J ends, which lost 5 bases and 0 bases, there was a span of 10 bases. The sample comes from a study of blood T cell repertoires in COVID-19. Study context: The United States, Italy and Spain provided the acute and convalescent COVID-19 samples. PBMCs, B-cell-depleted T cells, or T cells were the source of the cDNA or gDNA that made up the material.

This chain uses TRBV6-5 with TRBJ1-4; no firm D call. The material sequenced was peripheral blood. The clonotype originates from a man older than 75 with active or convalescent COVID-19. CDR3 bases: TGTGCCAGCAGTACCACTTCAACAACTAATGAAAAACTGTTTTTT. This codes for CASSTTSTTNEKLFF.